A single sample gave rise to the 21 T cell receptor beta chains below, sequenced in a study of control samples from healthy donors and cancer patients (dated by TCRdb to the early 2020s). The library was prepared using the immunoSEQ multiplex PCR assay. TCRdb stores this immuneACCESS table with in-frame sequences only. Part of the clones is absent; in the studies checked, under half of the shortfall reflects unresolved V genes, and no reason is known for the rest. A total of more than 95,000 clones appear in this sample, approximately 90% of them only once. 15% to 20% of the sample comes from the top ten. The sample comprised PBMCs. These receptors all stem from a man between 60 and 75 years old with lung cancer.

The chain combines TRBV5-4 with TRBJ1-4; D might be TRBD1 (6 bases). The CDR3 sequence is 17 residues long. The germline gives CDR1 SGHNT, CDR2 YYREEE (reference sequence). V lost 0 bases and J lost 0, with 12 bases in between. Here the CDR3 DNA reads TGTGCCAGCAGCTTGGGAGGCAGGGGTACAACTAATGAAAAACTGTTTTTT. Translation gives CASSLGGRGTTNEKLFF.

This clone was detected only once. The chain combines TRBV5-1 with TRBJ1-6; 8 bases agree with TRBD1. V lost 2 bases, J lost 7 bases, and 8 bases stayed unmatched. The CDR3 sequence is 16 residues long. The germline gives CDR1 SGHRS, CDR2 YFSETQ. Here the CDR3 DNA reads TGCGCCAGCAGCTTACCGACAGGGGTAAAGAATTCACCCCTCCACTTT. Translating it yields CASSLPTGVKNSPLHF. Complete variable domain (other parts from reference TRBV5-1 and TRBJ1-6): KAGVTQTPRYLIKTRGQQVTLSCSPISGHRSVSWYQQTPGQGLQFLFEYFSETQRNKGNFPGRFSGRQFSNSRSEMNVSTLELGDSALYLCASSLPTGVKNSPLHFGNGTRLTVT.

The CDR3 DNA sequence: TGTGCCAGCAGTTACAGGGCGGACAGAAACGATCAGCCCCAGCATTTT. This codes for CASSYRADRNDQPQHF. J is TRBJ1-5 and V is TRBV6-5, with D possibly being TRBD1 (6 bases). Trimming took 2 bases from V and 5 from J, leaving 16 bases between them. This CDR3 spans 16 amino acids. Germline CDR1 is MNHEY and CDR2 is SVGAGI.

V usage is TRBV27 and J usage is TRBJ2-6, with TRBD1 matching 7 bases. Germline trimming cut 6 bases from V and 1 base from J; bases unmatched to any gene: 3. CDR1 is MNHEY and CDR2 is SMNVEV in the germline V gene (reference sequence). The CDR3 length is 15 residues. The DNA for the CDR3 is TGTGCCAGCAGCCAACAGGGGTCTGGGGCCAACGTCCTGACTTTC. This encodes CASSQQGSGANVLTF.

The V call is TRBV9, the J call TRBJ1-6; D may be TRBD1 (6 bases). Germline V gene data show CDR1 as SGDLS and CDR2 as YYNGEE. Trimming cost V 0 bases and J 7 bases, with 11 bases left between them. This CDR3 region has 15 residues. The CDR3 nucleotides read TGTGCCAGCAGCGTAGCAGGGGTGACAAATTCACCCCTCCACTTT. Translating it yields CASSVAGVTNSPLHF.

The rearrangement uses TRBV4-1 and TRBJ2-3, with 10 bases lining up with TRBD2. CDR1 and CDR2 from the germline V gene are MGHRA and YSYEKL. With V trimmed by 5 bases and J by 3 bases, 8 bases remained unmatched. This CDR3 is 16 amino acids long. The DNA of the CDR3 is TGCGCCAGCAGCACACCTTCTAGCGGGGGTACAGATACGCAGTATTTT. This gives the protein CASSTPSSGGTDTQYF.

Of note for this clone: Relative to the germline gene, one junction end is altered; a read error may explain this. V and J are TRBV27 and TRBJ2-2; 10 bases are shared with TRBD2. Germline CDR1 MNHEY, CDR2 SMNVEV (reference sequence). This CDR3 region has 17 residues. For the CDR3, the DNA is TGCGCCCGCAGTTCAGAAAAGCGGGGGGGCCGGACCGGGGAGCTGTTTTTT. It yields the protein CARSSEKRGGRTGELFF.

The chain uses TRBV2 and TRBJ1-6, with D hard to call. Trimming shortened V by 10 bases and J by 0 bases, and 13 bases separated the two germline ends. CDR1 is SNHLY and CDR2 is FYNNEI in the germline V gene. The CDR3 loop spans 15 amino acids. The CDR3 region has the DNA TGTGCCACCCGGGAGGGTAGCTCCTATAATTCACCCCTCCACTTT. It yields the protein CATREGSSYNSPLHF. The full variable domain, rest sourced from reference TRBV2 and TRBJ1-6, is EPEVTQTPSHQVTQMGQEVILRCVPISNHLYFYWYRQILGQKVEFLVSFYNNEISEKSEIFDDQFSVERPDGSNFTLKIRSTKLEDSAMYFCATREGSSYNSPLHFGNGTRLTVT.

The chain carries TRBV10-1 and TRBJ2-2; 12 nucleotides match TRBD2. This CDR3 has 16 amino acids. The trim removed 8 bases at V and 1 base at J, leaving 5 bases unmatched. The germline CDR1 and CDR2 sequences are WNHNN and SYGVQD (reference sequence). The DNA of the CDR3 is TGCGCCAGCCCACTAGCGGGGGGCCTGAACACCGGGGAGCTGTTTTTT. It encodes CASPLAGGLNTGELFF.

The chain couples TRBV29-1 to TRBJ2-1; tentative D call: TRBD1 (6 bases). Germline values: CDR1 SQVTM, CDR2 ANQGSEA. The V and J ends lost 4 bases and 1 base respectively, with 17 bases between them. This CDR3 is built from 16 residues. DNA for the CDR3: TGCAGCGTTGGTCTAGCCGTGGGGGCATCCTACAATGAGCAGTTCTTC. This gives the protein CSVGLAVGASYNEQFF.

Here the CDR3 DNA reads TGCGCCAGCAGTGAGTCATCGACAGGGAGGAGCGGCTACACCTTC. Translated, it gives CASSESSTGRSGYTF. V usage is TRBV10-1 and J usage is TRBJ1-2; 7 nucleotides match TRBD1. J lost 8 bases, V lost 0 bases, and 9 bases had no gene match. This CDR3 comprises 15 residues. Germline V gene sequence: CDR1 WNHNN, CDR2 SYGVQD (reference sequence).

This clone has a count of ten or more. This sequence joins TRBV5-1 and TRBJ1-2; D perhaps matches TRBD1 (6 bases). This CDR3 comprises 15 residues. CDR1 is SGHRS, CDR2 YFSETQ, per germline. The V gene lost 2 bases and the J gene lost 6 bases, with 17 bases spanning the gap. CDR3 nucleotides: TGCGCCAGCAGCTTCTATCAGGGGCCCCCCGATGGCTACACCTTC. Translated, it gives CASSFYQGPPDGYTF.

The chain carries TRBV7-3 and TRBJ1-1; D ambiguous. The CDR3 runs 14 residues. CDR1 and CDR2 from the germline V gene are SGHTA and FQGTGA. V was clipped by 4 bases and J by 1 base, with 10 bases between them. CDR3 DNA sequence: TGTGCCAGCAGCTCACCCGGCCGGAACACTGAAGCTTTCTTT. It codes for CASSSPGRNTEAFF.

The rearrangement joins TRBV5-4 to TRBJ2-2; 10 nucleotides match TRBD1. This CDR3 spans 15 amino acids. CDR1 SGHNT and CDR2 YYREEE come from the germline V gene (reference sequence). The ends lost 3 bases at V and 6 bases at J; junction bases unmatched: 5. DNA of the CDR3: TGTGCCAGCAGCTCCGGGGACAGGGGATCCGGGGAGCTGTTTTTT. Protein sequence: CASSSGDRGSGELFF. The full variable domain, in which reference TRBV5-4 and TRBJ2-2 provide the parts outside the CDR3, is ETGVTQSPTHLIKTRGQQVTLRCSSQSGHNTVSWYQQALGQGPQFIFQYYREEENGRGNFPPRFSGLQFPNYSSELNVNALELDDSALYLCASSSGDRGSGELFFGEGSRLTVL.

This clone was seen once. The chain joins TRBV10-3 to TRBJ1-2, with D possibly matching TRBD1 (5 bases). The V end lost 4 bases, the J end lost 4 bases, and 10 bases lay between the germline ends. The germline CDR1 and CDR2 sequences are ENHRY and SYGVKD. The CDR3 is made up of 13 amino acids. CDR3 amino acids: CAISGDRLYGYTF. CDR3 sequence (DNA): TGTGCCATCAGTGGTGACAGACTCTATGGCTACACCTTC.

The sample holds one count of this clone. The V call is TRBV7-2, the J call TRBJ2-7; a weak D match, TRBD2 (5 bases). Trimming stripped 4 bases from V and 1 base from J, with 11 bases between. Per the germline V gene, CDR1 is SGHTA and CDR2 is FQGNSA. CDR3 size: 14 residues. The CDR3: CASSSDRGSYEQYF. DNA of the CDR3: TGTGCCAGCAGCTCCGACCGGGGATCCTACGAGCAGTACTTC. Supplemented by reference TRBV7-2 and TRBJ2-7, the full variable domain reads GAGVSQSPSNKVTEKGKDVELRCDPISGHTALYWYRQSLGQGLEFLIYFQGNSAPDKSGLPSDRFSAERTGGSVSTLTIQRTQQEDSAVYLCASSSDRGSYEQYFGPGTRLTVT.

This sequence joins TRBV5-1 and TRBJ1-5; no definite D call. V was cut by 0 bases and J by 2 bases, with 6 bases left in between. CDR3 length: 14 residues. Germline lookup yields CDR1 SGHRS and CDR2 YFSETQ. CDR3 residues: CASSLDPGNQPQHF. The CDR3 DNA follows: TGCGCCAGCAGCTTGGATCCTGGCAATCAGCCCCAGCATTTT. The complete variable domain, with remaining parts taken from reference TRBV5-1 and TRBJ1-5, reads KAGVTQTPRYLIKTRGQQVTLSCSPISGHRSVSWYQQTPGQGLQFLFEYFSETQRNKGNFPGRFSGRQFSNSRSEMNVSTLELGDSALYLCASSLDPGNQPQHFGDGTRLSIL.

The genes are TRBV10-3 and TRBJ1-5, with unresolved D. This CDR3 spans 13 amino acids. Per germline, CDR1 ENHRY and CDR2 SYGVKD. Deletions cut 2 bases from V and 6 bases from J, with 8 bases between. The CDR3 bases are TGTGCCATCAGTGAGATCGCAGGTCAGCCCCAGCATTTT. This sequence encodes CAISEIAGQPQHF.

The CDR3, as DNA: TGTGCCAGCAGATCGGGACAGGGTAACAATCAGCCCCAGCATTTT. Protein: CASRSGQGNNQPQHF. The chain links TRBV6-5 to TRBJ1-5; TRBD1 agrees at 9 bases. CDR3 length: 15 amino acids. Germline V gene sequence: CDR1 MNHEY, CDR2 SVGAGI. The trim removed 6 bases at V and 3 bases at J, leaving 6 bases unmatched.

The J gene is TRBJ2-3, the V gene TRBV7-2; 9 bases fit TRBD1. Per germline, CDR1 SGHTA and CDR2 FQGNSA. With V trimmed by 4 bases and J by 8 bases, 10 bases remained unmatched. The CDR3 sequence is 15 residues long. CDR3 bases: TGTGCCAGCAGCTCGGGACAGGGAGGTCGGGCTACGCAGTATTTT. Protein: CASSSGQGGRATQYF.

The chain couples TRBV6-5 to TRBJ1-2; perhaps TRBD1 as D (5 bases). The CDR3 contains 15 residues. Per the germline V gene, CDR1 is MNHEY and CDR2 is SVGAGI. Between the trimmed V and J ends, which lost 0 bases and 1 base, there was a span of 9 bases. In DNA form, the CDR3 reads TGTGCCAGCAGTTACTCGGGCCAGGGTAACTATGGCTACACCTTC. Translation gives CASSYSGQGNYGYTF.